One sample yielded the 10 T cell receptor beta chains listed below, sequenced in a study of blood T cell repertoires in COVID-19. Sequencing was performed with immunoSEQ multiplex PCR; in TCRdb, only in-frame clones are kept and a portion is missing. The table has about 100,000 clones, approximately 80% seen once; the top ten hold 4% to 5.5%. Sample: peripheral blood. These TCRs come from a man aged 70-80 years with acute or convalescent COVID-19.

The rearrangement uses TRBV12-3 or TRBV12-4 and TRBJ1-1, with TRBD1 matching over 7 bases. The CDR3 is 13 amino acids. With 6 bases clipped from V and 4 bases from J, the junction kept 5 bases outside the gene matches. CDR3 residues: CASSRTGVTEAFF. Here the CDR3 DNA reads TGTGCCAGCAGCCGTACAGGGGTCACTGAAGCTTTCTTT.

J is TRBJ1-1 and V is TRBV7-3; tentatively, D is TRBD1 (5 bases). CDR3 length equals 14 residues. Germline V CDR1 and CDR2: SGHTA, FQGTGA. The V end lost 6 bases, the J end lost 0 bases, and 11 bases lay between the germline ends. The CDR3 region is CASRPAGVNTEAFF. The CDR3, as DNA: TGTGCCAGCAGGCCTGCGGGGGTGAACACTGAAGCTTTCTTT.

This clone has just a few counts. The chain carries TRBV3-1 (or the pseudogene TRBV3-2) and TRBJ1-2; D possibly corresponds to TRBD1 (5 bases). V gave up 0 bases and J gave up 4 bases, with 12 bases separating them. CDR1 and CDR2 from the germline V gene are LGHDT and YNNKEL (reference sequence). The CDR3 runs to 15 residues. CDR3 loop: CASSQEFREGYGYTF. The CDR3 DNA reads as TGTGCCAGCAGCCAAGAATTCAGGGAGGGCTATGGCTACACCTTC.

The chain has TRBV5-1 and TRBJ2-1, with TRBD2 as a possible D gene (5 bases). V was pared by 0 bases and J by 4 bases, with 11 bases between. Germline CDR1 and CDR2: SGHRS and YFSETQ. The CDR3 contains 15 residues. CDR3 protein: CASSLVSEAYNEQFF. The CDR3 nucleotides are TGCGCCAGCAGCTTGGTTTCGGAGGCTTACAATGAGCAGTTCTTC.

This clone came up a few times. The V and J genes are TRBV5-6 and TRBJ2-5; 16 bases fit TRBD2. The ends lost 4 bases at V and 7 bases at J; junction bases unmatched: 13. Germline CDR1 SGHDT, CDR2 YYEEEE. The CDR3 covers 18 residues. This CDR3 is CASSRDQGTSGGGGTQYF. In DNA, the CDR3 is TGTGCCAGCAGCCGCGACCAAGGGACTAGCGGGGGGGGAGGGACCCAGTACTTC.

The chain carries TRBV7-9 and TRBJ2-6, with a possible D match to TRBD1 (5 bases). The CDR3 is 15 amino acids. V lost 5 bases, J lost 2 bases, and 10 bases lay in between. The germline gives CDR1 SEHNR, CDR2 FQNEAQ (reference sequence). This chain's CDR3 is CASSPLGPGANVLTF. The CDR3 DNA reads TGTGCCAGCAGCCCTCTGGGGCCTGGGGCCAACGTCCTGACTTTC. The full variable domain, in which reference TRBV7-9 and TRBJ2-6 provide the parts outside the CDR3, is DTGVSQNPRHKITKRGQNVTFRCDPISEHNRLYWYRQTLGQGPEFLTYFQNEAQLEKSRLLSDRFSAERPKGSFSTLEIQRTEQGDSAMYLCASSPLGPGANVLTFGAGSRLTVL.

Only a few counts were recorded for this clone. This chain joins TRBV19 and TRBJ2-1; TRBD1 aligns across 9 bases. J lost 7 bases, V lost 5 bases, and 6 bases had no gene match. The CDR3 has 14 amino acids. Per the germline V gene, CDR1 is LNHDA and CDR2 is SQIVND (reference sequence). CDR3 in amino acids: CASSFRDRVNEQFF. As DNA, the CDR3 is TGTGCCAGTAGTTTCCGGGACAGGGTTAATGAGCAGTTCTTC.

The chain recombines TRBV9 with TRBJ2-3; D ambiguous. Germline V lookup: CDR1 SGDLS, CDR2 YYNGEE. The V gene lost 4 bases and the J gene lost 0 bases, with 12 bases spanning the gap. The CDR3 has 15 residues. CDR3 coding DNA: TGTGCCAGCAGCTATTTATTAACTAGCACAGATACGCAGTATTTT. This sequence encodes CASSYLLTSTDTQYF.

This clone has more than one count but fewer than ten. The genes are TRBV9 and TRBJ1-1, with D unresolved. The germline V and J ends were trimmed by 0 bases and 7 bases, with 13 bases remaining between them. CDR1 SGDLS and CDR2 YYNGEE come from the germline V gene. The CDR3 has 14 amino acids. CDR3 in amino acids: CASSVVGENGEAFF. In nucleotides, the CDR3 is TGTGCCAGCAGCGTAGTTGGGGAGAACGGTGAAGCTTTCTTT.

The DNA for the CDR3 is TGTGCCAGCAGTGAAAAGGGAGAGTGGGATACGCAGTATTTT. Residues: CASSEKGEWDTQYF. This chain joins TRBV6-1 and TRBJ2-3, with D perhaps matching TRBD2 (5 bases). Deletions cut 2 bases from V and 6 bases from J, with 12 bases between. CDR1 is MNHNS and CDR2 is SASEGT in the germline V gene. CDR3 length equals 14 residues.